This entry features one TCR beta chain sequence. Its specificity is unknown. These data originate in a study of T cell responses to AZD1222 COVID-19 vaccine. Study-level results: Repertoire samples came only from after the peak T cell response. Mostly white British, mostly female donors; authors suggested clonal diversity may be underestimated. Seropositivity was recorded at baseline in only a handful of AZD1222 recipients.

Method: immunoSEQ multiplex PCR; TCRdb's copy keeps in-frame clones and lacks some. The sample carries 120,000 to 150,000 clones, 80% to 90% recorded once. The CDR3 is 12 amino acids. The V and J ends lost 5 bases and 2 bases respectively, with 6 bases between them. The V gene's germline CDR1 is MDHEN and CDR2 SYDVKM. The sample here was peripheral blood, taken on day 0 of AZD1222 vaccination. The sequence came from an adult in good health. This chain joins TRBV28 and TRBJ1-2; D not resolved. The CDR3 sequence: CASSEVNYGYTF. The CDR3 nucleotides are TGTGCCAGCAGTGAGGTGAACTATGGCTACACCTTC.